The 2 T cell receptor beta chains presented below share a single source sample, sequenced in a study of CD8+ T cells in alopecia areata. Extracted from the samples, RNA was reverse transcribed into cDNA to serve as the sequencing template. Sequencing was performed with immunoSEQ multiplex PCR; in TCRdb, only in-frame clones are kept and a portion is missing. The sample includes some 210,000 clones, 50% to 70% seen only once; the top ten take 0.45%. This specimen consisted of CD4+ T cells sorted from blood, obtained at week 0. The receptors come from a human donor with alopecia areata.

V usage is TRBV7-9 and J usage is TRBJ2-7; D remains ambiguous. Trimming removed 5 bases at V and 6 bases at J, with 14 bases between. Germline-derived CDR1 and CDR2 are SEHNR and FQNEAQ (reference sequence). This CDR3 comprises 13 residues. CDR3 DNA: TGTGCCAGCAGCCCTATATCCCTGGTCGAGCAGTACTTC. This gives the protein CASSPISLVEQYF.

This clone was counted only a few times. CDR3 DNA sequence: TGTGCCAGCAGCCCCGCCTTCCAATACGAGCAGTACTTC. Translated: CASSPAFQYEQYF. V and J are TRBV13 and TRBJ2-7; no firm D call. CDR1 is PRHDT, CDR2 FYEKMQ, per germline (reference sequence). The CDR3 is made up of 13 amino acids. Trimming pared 5 bases from V and 4 bases from J, leaving 12 bases between. Drawing the rest from reference TRBV13 and TRBJ2-7, the complete variable domain is AAGVIQSPRHLIKEKRETATLKCYPIPRHDTVYWYQQGPGQDPQFLISFYEKMQSDKGSIPDRFSAQQFSDYHSELNMSSLELGDSALYFCASSPAFQYEQYFGPGTRLTVT.